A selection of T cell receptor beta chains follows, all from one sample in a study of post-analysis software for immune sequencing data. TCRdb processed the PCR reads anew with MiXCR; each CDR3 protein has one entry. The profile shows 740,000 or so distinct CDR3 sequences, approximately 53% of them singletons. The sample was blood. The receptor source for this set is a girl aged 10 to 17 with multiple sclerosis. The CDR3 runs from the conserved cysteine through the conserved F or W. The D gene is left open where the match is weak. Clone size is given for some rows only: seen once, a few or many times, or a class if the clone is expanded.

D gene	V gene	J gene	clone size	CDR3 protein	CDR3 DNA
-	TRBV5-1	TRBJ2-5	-	CASSLERQEETQYF	TGCGCCAGCAGCTTGGAGAGACAGGAAGAGACCCAGTACTTC
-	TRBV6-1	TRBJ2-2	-	CASTFLFQTVSGELFF	TGTGCCAGCACCTTCCTCTTTCAGACCGTCAGCGGGGAGCTGTTTTTT
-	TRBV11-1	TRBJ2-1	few	CASSLERPYNEQFF	TGTGCCAGCAGCTTAGAGAGGCCCTACAATGAGCAGTTCTTC
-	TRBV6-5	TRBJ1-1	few	CASTRSVGGTEAFF	TGTGCCAGCACACGGTCGGTGGGGGGGACTGAAGCTTTCTTT
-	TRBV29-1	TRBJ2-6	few	CSVVVSGANVLTF	TGCAGCGTTGTAGTCTCTGGGGCCAACGTCCTGACTTTC
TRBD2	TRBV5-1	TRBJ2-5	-	CASSRNREGQETQYF	TGCGCCAGCAGCAGAAACCGGGAGGGCCAAGAGACCCAGTACTTC
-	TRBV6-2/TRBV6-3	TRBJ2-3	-	CASRPGQFTDTQYF	TGTGCCAGCAGGCCGGGACAATTCACAGATACGCAGTATTTT
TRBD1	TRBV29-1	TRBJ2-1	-	CSVAPPDRVNNEQFF	TGCAGCGTTGCGCCCCCGGACAGGGTGAACAATGAGCAGTTCTTC
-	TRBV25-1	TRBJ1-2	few	CASSEFNEGQDGYTF	TGTGCCAGCAGTGAATTCAACGAGGGTCAGGATGGCTACACCTTC
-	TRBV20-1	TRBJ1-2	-	CSAVGAASNYGYTF	TGCAGTGCCGTTGGGGCAGCCTCTAACTATGGCTACACCTTC
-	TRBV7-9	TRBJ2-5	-	CASSLFGDRGAQYF	TGTGCCAGCAGCTTATTTGGGGACCGTGGGGCCCAGTACTTC
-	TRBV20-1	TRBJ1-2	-	CSASKDSPTEGYTF	TGCAGTGCTAGTAAGGACAGCCCTACGGAGGGCTACACCTTC
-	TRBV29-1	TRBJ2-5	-	CSVGRLTQETQYF	TGCAGCGTTGGGCGACTCACTCAAGAGACCCAGTACTTC
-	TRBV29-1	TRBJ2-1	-	CSVVGMIETQFF	TGCAGCGTTGTGGGGATGATAGAGACCCAGTTCTTC
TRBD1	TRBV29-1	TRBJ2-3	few	CSVEDTFGQGRTDTQYF	TGCAGCGTTGAAGACACATTCGGACAGGGGAGGACAGATACGCAGTATTTT
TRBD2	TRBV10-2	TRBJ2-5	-	CASSATSGATQYF	TGCGCCAGCAGCGCGACTAGCGGGGCGACCCAGTACTTC
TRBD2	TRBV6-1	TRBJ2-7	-	CASSMRGLAGGKSSYEQYF	TGTGCCAGCAGTATGCGAGGACTAGCGGGAGGCAAGAGCTCCTACGAGCAGTACTTC
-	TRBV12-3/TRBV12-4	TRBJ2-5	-	CASTKGDLQETQYF	TGTGCCAGCACCAAAGGGGACCTCCAAGAGACCCAGTACTTC
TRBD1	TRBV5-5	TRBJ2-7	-	CASRAGTGDHEQYF	TGTGCCAGCAGGGCCGGGACAGGGGACCACGAGCAGTACTTC
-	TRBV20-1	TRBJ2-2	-	CSARSHPANTGELFF	TGCAGTGCTAGAAGTCACCCCGCGAACACCGGGGAGCTGTTTTTT
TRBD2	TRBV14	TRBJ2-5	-	CASSRSLAGAQETQYF	TGTGCCAGCAGCCGATCCCTAGCGGGGGCGCAAGAGACCCAGTACTTC
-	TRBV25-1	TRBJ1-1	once	CASSPLGQINTVAFF	TGTGCCAGCAGCCCCCTGGGGCAGATCAACACTGTAGCTTTCTTT
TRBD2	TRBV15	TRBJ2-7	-	CATKLSGASYEQYF	TGTGCCACCAAACTTAGCGGGGCCTCCTACGAGCAGTACTTC
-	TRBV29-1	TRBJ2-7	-	CSVQGNEQYF	TGCAGCGTCCAAGGGAACGAGCAGTACTTC
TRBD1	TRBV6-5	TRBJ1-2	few	CASSPWTGYGYTF	TGTGCCAGCAGTCCCTGGACAGGCTATGGCTACACCTTC
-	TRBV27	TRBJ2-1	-	CASSALASSYNEQFF	TGTGCCAGCAGTGCCCTGGCCAGCTCCTACAATGAGCAGTTCTTC
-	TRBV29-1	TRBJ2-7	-	CSVELRDEQYF	TGCAGCGTTGAACTTCGGGACGAGCAGTACTTC
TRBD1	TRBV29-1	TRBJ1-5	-	CSVVTGGGQPQHF	TGCAGCGTCGTTACAGGGGGTGGTCAGCCCCAGCATTTT
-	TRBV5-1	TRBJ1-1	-	CASSFVMNTEAFF	TGCGCCAGCAGCTTTGTGATGAACACTGAAGCTTTCTTT
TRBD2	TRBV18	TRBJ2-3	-	CASSLLADPTDTQYF	TGTGCCAGCTCACTACTAGCGGACCCCACAGATACGCAGTATTTT
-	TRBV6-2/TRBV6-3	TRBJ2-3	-	CASSYSKVADTQYF	TGTGCCAGCAGTTACTCGAAGGTCGCAGATACGCAGTATTTT
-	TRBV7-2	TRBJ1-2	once	CASSRNRDGGYTF	TGTGCCAGCAGCCGGAACAGGGATGGAGGCTACACCTTC
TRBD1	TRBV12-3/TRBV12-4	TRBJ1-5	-	CATAYRGSNQPQHF	TGTGCCACCGCGTACAGGGGAAGCAATCAGCCCCAGCATTTT
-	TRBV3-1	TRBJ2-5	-	CASSQASETQYF	TGTGCCAGCAGCCAAGCATCGGAGACCCAGTACTTC
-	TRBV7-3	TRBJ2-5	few	CASSRGSPGVETQYF	TGTGCCAGCAGCCGAGGGTCTCCAGGGGTTGAGACCCAGTACTTC
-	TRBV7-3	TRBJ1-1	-	CARSTGRTEAFF	TGTGCCAGATCAACAGGGAGAACCGAAGCTTTCTTT
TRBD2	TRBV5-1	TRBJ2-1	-	CASSSSGRDSYNEQFF	TGCGCCAGCAGTTCTAGCGGGAGGGACTCCTACAATGAGCAGTTCTTC
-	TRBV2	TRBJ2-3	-	CASRWVPTDTQYF	TGTGCCAGCCGTTGGGTGCCCACAGATACGCAGTATTTT
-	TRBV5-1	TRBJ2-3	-	CASSLELARSTDTQYF	TGCGCCAGCAGCTTGGAGTTAGCACGGAGCACAGATACGCAGTATTTT
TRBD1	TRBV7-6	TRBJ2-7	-	CASSDRRDSYEQYF	TGTGCCAGCAGCGATCGAAGGGACAGCTACGAGCAGTACTTC
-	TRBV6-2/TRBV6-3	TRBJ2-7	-	CASSYSMSGDTYEQYF	TGTGCCAGCAGTTACTCGATGAGCGGAGACACCTACGAGCAGTACTTC
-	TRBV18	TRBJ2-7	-	CASSPRGGSYEQYF	TGTGCCAGCAGTCCAAGGGGGGGCTCCTACGAGCAGTACTTC
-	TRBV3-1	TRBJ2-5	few	CASSQAGPLQETQYF	TGTGCCAGCAGCCAAGCGGGACCCCTCCAAGAGACCCAGTACTTC
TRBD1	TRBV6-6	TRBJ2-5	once	CASSYSPGQGGETQYF	TGTGCCAGCAGTTACTCGCCGGGACAGGGTGGGGAGACCCAGTACTTC
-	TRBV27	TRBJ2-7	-	CASSYQGPRYEQYF	TGTGCCAGCAGTTACCAGGGCCCTCGCTACGAGCAGTACTTC
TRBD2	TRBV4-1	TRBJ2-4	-	CASSQVGLAGGNSLAKNIQYF	TGCGCCAGCAGCCAAGTTGGCCTAGCGGGGGGGAATTCTCTAGCCAAAAACATTCAGTACTTC
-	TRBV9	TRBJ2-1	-	CASSVASTAKGYNEQFF	TGTGCCAGCAGCGTAGCTTCTACGGCTAAGGGCTACAATGAGCAGTTCTTC
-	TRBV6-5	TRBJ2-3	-	CASTRGRGGDTQYF	TGTGCCAGCACCAGGGGGAGGGGGGGAGATACGCAGTATTTT
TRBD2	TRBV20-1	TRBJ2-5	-	CSAPPGLAGSRQETQYF	TGCAGTGCCCCCCCGGGACTAGCGGGATCCCGACAAGAGACCCAGTACTTC